This T cell receptor (beta chain) was documented in a study of cytomegalovirus exposure and HLA in healthy donors. Comments on this clone: What it recognizes is unknown.

The study's findings and limits: Confirmation was obtained in vitro that a few CMV-associated chains are specific for CMV antigens. Altogether, 150 to 200 TCR beta chains were recorded as cytomegalovirus-associated. Diagnosis of cytomegalovirus status made by the classifier reportedly showed high specificity and sensitivity.

Germline CDR1 SGHNT, CDR2 YENEEA. The CDR3 has 15 amino acids. V was clipped by 5 bases and J by 5 bases; unmatched bases: 7. Use of 60 Vbeta and 13 Jbeta primers characterized the PCR. Sequencing used immunoSEQ multiplex PCR; TCRdb keeps in-frame clones, though not all of them. The sample holds 110,000 to 150,000 clones, roughly 82% seen once. The rearrangement joins TRBV11-3 to TRBJ2-3; the match to TRBD1 covers 10 bases. The TCR sequence derives from a man between 18 and 29 years old in good health and CMV-seropositive. The material sequenced was PBMCs. The CDR3 nucleotides read TGTGCCAGCAGCCAAAGGACAGGGGGTCTAGATACGCAGTATTTT. Protein product: CASSQRTGGLDTQYF.